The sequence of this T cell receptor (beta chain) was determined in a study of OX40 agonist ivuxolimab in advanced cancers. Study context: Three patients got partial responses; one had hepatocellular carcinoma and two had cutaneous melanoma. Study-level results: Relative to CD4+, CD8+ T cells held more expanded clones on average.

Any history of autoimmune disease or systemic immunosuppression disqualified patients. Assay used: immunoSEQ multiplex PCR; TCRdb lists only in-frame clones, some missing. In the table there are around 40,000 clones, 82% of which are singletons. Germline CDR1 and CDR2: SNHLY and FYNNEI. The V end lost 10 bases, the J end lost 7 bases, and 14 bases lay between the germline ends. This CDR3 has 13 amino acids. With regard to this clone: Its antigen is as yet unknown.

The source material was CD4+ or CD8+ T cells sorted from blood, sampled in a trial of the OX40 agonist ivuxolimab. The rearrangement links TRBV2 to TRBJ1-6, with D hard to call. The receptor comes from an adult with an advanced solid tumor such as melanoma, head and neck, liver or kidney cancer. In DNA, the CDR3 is TGTGCCACTCTCCGGGCCGAGAATTCACCCCTCCACTTT. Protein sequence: CATLRAENSPLHF.